The 9 T cell receptor beta chains below were found in one sample sequenced in a study of T cell responses to AZD1222 COVID-19 vaccine. Data came from immunoSEQ multiplex PCR; TCRdb stores just in-frame clones and leaves some out. The sample has tens of thousands of clones; around 80% are singletons. Material: peripheral blood, obtained 28 days after the second AZD1222 dose. Receptors were obtained from an adult who received the AZD1222 COVID-19 vaccine.

This clone has a handful of counts. The J gene is TRBJ1-5, the V gene TRBV2; 8 nucleotides agree with TRBD1. With V trimmed by 7 bases and J by 0 bases, 2 bases remained unmatched. Per germline, CDR1 SNHLY and CDR2 FYNNEI. The CDR3 covers 14 residues. CDR3 amino acids: CASNTGGSNQPQHF. In DNA form, the CDR3 reads TGTGCCAGCAACACAGGGGGTAGCAATCAGCCCCAGCATTTT.

The V call is TRBV5-1, the J call TRBJ2-4; D is undetermined. The ends were cut back, 2 bases at V and 11 bases at J, with 11 bases in the middle. The CDR3 extends over 12 amino acids. Germline V lookup: CDR1 SGHRS, CDR2 YFSETQ. The CDR3 sequence is CASSLDIGVQYF. The CDR3 DNA reads TGCGCCAGCAGCTTAGATATTGGGGTTCAGTACTTC. The full variable domain, its missing parts supplied by reference TRBV5-1 and TRBJ2-4, is KAGVTQTPRYLIKTRGQQVTLSCSPISGHRSVSWYQQTPGQGLQFLFEYFSETQRNKGNFPGRFSGRQFSNSRSEMNVSTLELGDSALYLCASSLDIGVQYFGAGTRLSVL.

This rearrangement joins TRBV18 to TRBJ1-1; D is unresolved. The CDR3 extends over 13 amino acids. Germline loops: CDR1 KGHSH, CDR2 LQKENI. The V and J ends lost 3 bases and 1 base respectively, with 6 bases between them. CDR3 sequence: CASSPAANTEAFF. As DNA, the CDR3 is TGTGCCAGCTCACCGGCAGCGAACACTGAAGCTTTCTTT. Full variable domain (outside the CDR3, taken from reference TRBV18 and TRBJ1-1): NAGVMQNPRHLVRRRGQEARLRCSPMKGHSHVYWYRQLPEEGLKFMVYLQKENIIDESGMPKERFSAEFPKEGPSILRIQQVVRGDSAAYFCASSPAANTEAFFGQGTRLTVV.

J is TRBJ1-2 and V is TRBV5-4; D might be TRBD1 (5 bases). Between the trimmed V and J ends, which lost 0 bases and 4 bases, there was a span of 7 bases. Looked up from germline, CDR1 is SGHNT and CDR2 is YYREEE (reference sequence). The CDR3 consists of 13 residues. The CDR3 reads CASSLAGGYGYTF. CDR3 DNA: TGTGCCAGCAGCTTGGCCGGGGGCTATGGCTACACCTTC.

The CDR3 loop reads CASSAIQGTQPQHF. CDR3 in DNA: TGTGCCAGCAGCGCAATACAGGGGACTCAGCCCCAGCATTTT. The rearrangement joins TRBV9 to TRBJ1-5, with TRBD1 matching 7 bases. J lost 6 bases, V lost 3 bases, and 6 bases had no gene match. CDR1 is SGDLS, CDR2 YYNGEE, per germline. CDR3 size: 14 residues.

This chain joins TRBV7-9 and TRBJ1-2, with D unresolved. With 10 bases removed from V and 8 bases from J, the gap between germline ends came to 17 bases. CDR3 length: 12 residues. Looked up from germline, CDR1 is SEHNR and CDR2 is FQNEAQ (reference sequence). The CDR3 DNA is TGTGCCATAGATCTAAATAAGGAAGGCTACACCTTC. Amino acid sequence: CAIDLNKEGYTF.

This clone was picked up one time. The V gene is TRBV7-2, the J gene TRBJ1-6; 11 bases match TRBD1. Trimming took 5 bases from V and 1 from J; bases not matched to a gene: 7. Germline values: CDR1 SGHTA, CDR2 FQGNSA. This CDR3 comprises 18 residues. The CDR3, as DNA: TGTGCCAGCAGCCTCCGGGACAGGGGGTTTTCCTATAATTCACCCCTCCACTTT. This translates into CASSLRDRGFSYNSPLHF.

This clone has only one observation. This rearrangement joins TRBV19 to TRBJ2-1, with 7 nucleotides matching TRBD1. Unmatched junction bases numbered 7, after V lost 8 bases and J lost 3 bases. The germline CDR1 and CDR2 sequences are LNHDA and SQIVND (reference sequence). The CDR3 extends over 14 amino acids. The CDR3 DNA sequence: TGTGCCAGTCAGTCTCGGGACAGCTACAATGAGCAGTTCTTC. It is translated as CASQSRDSYNEQFF.

The V gene is TRBV11-2, the J gene TRBJ2-3; 16 nucleotides match TRBD2. In germline, CDR1 is SGHAT, CDR2 FQNNGV. This CDR3 spans 16 amino acids. V was pared by 5 bases and J by 8 bases, with 7 bases of the junction left unmatched. The CDR3 spells CASSQGLAGGLSTQYF. CDR3 nucleotide sequence: TGTGCCAGCAGCCAGGGACTAGCGGGGGGGCTCAGTACGCAGTATTTT. The whole variable domain, remainder taken from reference TRBV11-2 and TRBJ2-3, is EAGVAQSPRYKIIEKRQSVAFWCNPISGHATLYWYQQILGQGPKLLIQFQNNGVVDDSQLPKDRFSAERLKGVDSTLKIQPAKLEDSAVYLCASSQGLAGGLSTQYFGPGTRLTVL.